A selection of T cell receptor beta chains follows, all from one sample in a study of blood T cells in healthy people across ages. A single record per CDR3 protein comes from TCRdb applying MiXCR to the 5' RACE reads. The repertoire holds over a million distinct CDR3 sequences, with around 45% as singletons. Specimen: blood. The receptors stem from a woman aged 60-75 years in good health. Each CDR3 is given without its conserved first and last residue. Fields, in order: CDR3 protein, clone size, V gene. Only some rows state a clone size, as once, few, many or a class for expanded clones.

CDR3: ASSEGAGGPSETQF
size: NA
V: TRBV9

CDR3: ASSPLGLNYGYT
size: NA
V: TRBV12-3/TRBV12-4

CDR3: ASSGQGRFASYNEQF
size: NA
V: TRBV28

CDR3: ASLGRAGVLYNEQF
size: NA
V: TRBV11-2

CDR3: ASSFRRGWANLLETQY
size: NA
V: TRBV12-3/TRBV12-4

CDR3: SVTRGQAKNIQY
size: NA
V: TRBV29-1

CDR3: ASSSSGQGSYGYT
size: few
V: TRBV5-1

CDR3: AIRKSGTGFYEQY
size: once
V: TRBV10-3

CDR3: ASLTSGDQETQY
size: NA
V: TRBV2

CDR3: ASSQHSYNEQY
size: few
V: TRBV3-1

CDR3: AWSAGTYNGQF
size: NA
V: TRBV30

CDR3: ASRYGLGSYNEQF
size: few
V: TRBV11-2

CDR3: ASSVGAGEATETQY
size: NA
V: TRBV9

CDR3: ASSLIPGETQY
size: NA
V: TRBV7-6

CDR3: ASSTDESYEQY
size: few
V: TRBV2

CDR3: ASSLTGGKNIQY
size: few
V: TRBV5-1

CDR3: ASSQGGASSGAYEQY
size: NA
V: TRBV4-1

CDR3: SVERGVADTQY
size: NA
V: TRBV29-1

CDR3: SVKEGNGYT
size: few
V: TRBV29-1

CDR3: ASITAGTGGYGYT
size: NA
V: TRBV12-3/TRBV12-4

CDR3: ASQDSGLSNQPQH
size: NA
V: TRBV28

CDR3: ASSLEVRSYEQY
size: NA
V: TRBV7-8

CDR3: SASDDARGYGYT
size: NA
V: TRBV20-1

CDR3: AKGAYRASTDTQY
size: NA
V: TRBV6-4

CDR3: ATSRDLGAGGQETQY
size: NA
V: TRBV15

CDR3: ATSEGVSFYEQY
size: NA
V: TRBV10-3

CDR3: ASSPADTYEQY
size: NA
V: TRBV28

CDR3: SARVLAGIDEQF
size: few
V: TRBV20-1

CDR3: ASSRGGDVRTGANVLT
size: few
V: TRBV21-1

CDR3: SAKEHTGTGANVLT
size: NA
V: TRBV20-1

CDR3: ASSKIRGMESTDTQY
size: few
V: TRBV21-1

CDR3: ASSLGGPVSSYNEQF
size: NA
V: TRBV7-6

CDR3: ASSLAGPAGNGF
size: NA
V: TRBV7-2

CDR3: ASSITGIEQY
size: few
V: TRBV6-2/TRBV6-3

CDR3: ATSQTDRKYNEQF
size: NA
V: TRBV24-1

CDR3: SVGQGRDGYT
size: NA
V: TRBV29-1

CDR3: ASSPPPEVGEKLF
size: NA
V: TRBV4-2

CDR3: SDAGPPGSYNEQF
size: few
V: TRBV20-1

CDR3: SVDLRGQEQY
size: NA
V: TRBV29-1

CDR3: ATSEPTGVQETQY
size: few
V: TRBV24-1